A single sample is the source of the 25 T cell receptor beta chains below, sequenced in a study of response to subunit inactivated influenza vaccine. TCRdb called the RT-PCR reads again in MiXCR, with one record for every CDR3 protein. Here the sample spans under 550,000 distinct CDR3 sequences, under 8.5% being singletons. The specimen comprised PBMCs from blood, sampled 23 to 25 months after vaccination. These receptors were obtained from a man between 50 and 75 years old who received an inactivated influenza vaccine.

V and J are TRBV7-3 and TRBJ1-1; no definite D call. The germline gives CDR1 SGHTA, CDR2 FQGTGA. The V end was cut by 5 bases, the J end by 5 bases, with 18 bases between. The CDR3 is 15 amino acids. For the CDR3, the DNA is TGTGCCAGCAGCCACTCGGTCGGGCTGGGGACTGAAGCTTTCTTT. Translating it yields CASSHSVGLGTEAFF.

This clonotype was detected only a few times. The chain has TRBV12-3 or TRBV12-4 and TRBJ2-3; 10 positions match TRBD2. This CDR3 comprises 18 residues. Unmatched junction bases numbered 15, after V lost 5 bases and J lost 4 bases. CDR3 sequence (DNA): TGTGCCAGCAGTCCCGGTTGGGGCGGACTAGCGGTAGCAGATACGCAGTATTTT. Protein product: CASSPGWGGLAVADTQYF.

This clonotype has more than one count but fewer than ten. The chain combines TRBV20-1 with TRBJ2-7; D ambiguous. This CDR3 is built from 13 residues. V lost 6 bases to trimming and J lost 2 bases, with 14 bases between them. Per the germline V gene, CDR1 is DFQATT and CDR2 is SNEGSKA (reference sequence). In nucleotides, the CDR3 is TGCAGTGCCCTCGGACGAGAAACCTACGAGCAGTACTTC. Translated, it gives CSALGRETYEQYF.

This clonotype was found many times. The chain employs TRBV5-1 and TRBJ2-5; TRBD2 aligns across 9 bases. Germline CDR1 reads SGHRS; CDR2 reads YFSETQ. The CDR3 runs 14 residues. The V and J ends lost 4 bases and 1 base, in that order; junction bases with no gene match: 2. The CDR3 coding sequence is TGCGCCAGCAGCAGGGGACTAGCCCAAGAGACCCAGTACTTC. Translated: CASSRGLAQETQYF.

This clonotype came up many times. The chain links TRBV10-3 to TRBJ2-7; tentative D call: TRBD2 (6 bases). Germline lookup yields CDR1 ENHRY and CDR2 SYGVKD. The CDR3 loop spans 12 amino acids. V lost 5 bases to trimming and J lost 2 bases, with 7 bases between them. DNA for the CDR3: TGTGCCATCAGTTGGGGGGCCTACGAGCAGTACTTC. This gives the protein CAISWGAYEQYF.

This clonotype appeared a few times. The chain carries TRBV20-1 and TRBJ2-4; TRBD1 might be the D (6 bases). Germline values: CDR1 DFQATT, CDR2 SNEGSKA (reference sequence). Trimming stripped 1 base from V and 8 bases from J, with 12 bases between. The CDR3 totals 13 residues. The CDR3 region is CSARGRGRDIQYF. CDR3 DNA: TGCAGTGCTAGAGGCAGGGGTCGGGACATTCAGTACTTC.

This clonotype occurred many times. The chain combines TRBV5-1 with TRBJ2-7; the D gene could be TRBD1 or TRBD2 (6 bases each). V lost 5 bases and J 2 bases, leaving 11 bases between the germline ends. The CDR3 loop spans 13 amino acids. Germline loops: CDR1 SGHRS, CDR2 YFSETQ. CDR3 amino acids: CASRGGQPYEQYF. DNA of the CDR3: TGCGCCAGCAGAGGGGGGCAACCCTACGAGCAGTACTTC. The full variable domain, its missing parts supplied by reference TRBV5-1 and TRBJ2-7, is KAGVTQTPRYLIKTRGQQVTLSCSPISGHRSVSWYQQTPGQGLQFLFEYFSETQRNKGNFPGRFSGRQFSNSRSEMNVSTLELGDSALYLCASRGGQPYEQYFGPGTRLTVT.

This clonotype was seen only a few times. The V gene is TRBV2, the J gene TRBJ1-5; D remains ambiguous. The germline gives CDR1 SNHLY, CDR2 FYNNEI. The CDR3 runs 14 residues. V shed 4 bases and J shed 3 bases, with 10 bases lying between them. The CDR3 DNA sequence: TGTGCCAGCAGTGCTAGCAGCTACAATCAGCCCCAGCATTTT. It specifies CASSASSYNQPQHF.

This clonotype was seen a few times. V usage is TRBV29-1 and J usage is TRBJ1-1; D uncertain. Trimming took off 6 bases at V and 0 bases at J, with 20 bases between the two ends. Germline CDR1 reads SQVTM; CDR2 reads ANQGSEA. This CDR3 spans 16 amino acids. The CDR3 is CSVVEPAIVMNTEAFF. CDR3 DNA: TGCAGCGTGGTTGAGCCGGCTATTGTGATGAACACTGAAGCTTTCTTT.

A few counts support this clonotype. The chain combines TRBV7-2 with TRBJ2-3; D remains unclear. Trimming removed 2 bases from V and 3 bases from J, with 9 bases in between. This CDR3 region has 14 residues. The germline V gene has CDR1 SGHTA and CDR2 FQGNSA. This chain's CDR3 is CASSLRVVTDTQYF. In nucleotides, the CDR3 is TGTGCCAGCAGCTTAAGGGTAGTGACAGATACGCAGTATTTT. The full variable domain, with the rest looked up from reference TRBV7-2 and TRBJ2-3, is GAGVSQSPSNKVTEKGKDVELRCDPISGHTALYWYRQSLGQGLEFLIYFQGNSAPDKSGLPSDRFSAERTGGSVSTLTIQRTQQEDSAVYLCASSLRVVTDTQYFGPGTRLTVL.

This clonotype has more than one count but fewer than ten. One junction end does not reproduce the germline sequence, and a read error may be involved. The V gene is TRBV5-6, the J gene TRBJ2-5; D perhaps matches TRBD2 (6 bases). Germline V lookup: CDR1 SGHDT, CDR2 YYEEEE. The CDR3 spans 14 residues. CDR3 in amino acids: CASGLRGTQETQYF. The CDR3 region has the DNA TGTGCCAGCGGCTTACGGGGGACTCAAGAGACCCAGTACTTC.

This clonotype was counted between two and nine times. This chain joins TRBV5-5 and TRBJ2-5; D is possibly TRBD2 (6 bases). Per germline, CDR1 SGHKS and CDR2 YYEKEE (reference sequence). This CDR3 is built from 15 residues. V lost 0 bases and J 7 bases, leaving 16 bases between the germline ends. CDR3 region: CASSLAISGTGTQYF. CDR3 nucleotides: TGTGCCAGCAGCTTGGCGATTAGCGGAACTGGGACCCAGTACTTC.

This clonotype has only a few counts. The chain uses TRBV6-1 and TRBJ1-2; 7 bases line up with TRBD1. The length of the CDR3 is 13 residues. V shed 10 bases and J 0 bases; nucleotides not matched to a gene: 5. Germline loops: CDR1 MNHNS, CDR2 SASEGT. In DNA form, the CDR3 reads TGTGCCACCAGGGACAGTTCTAACTATGGCTACACCTTC. Translation: CATRDSSNYGYTF.

This clonotype was seen ten or more times. This chain uses TRBV12-3 or TRBV12-4 with TRBJ2-3; D is tentatively TRBD1 or TRBD2 (5 bases each). Trimming pared 5 bases from V and 2 bases from J, leaving 17 bases between. The CDR3 consists of 16 residues. CDR3 region: CASSLVRGRFTDTQYF. The CDR3 nucleotides read TGTGCCAGCAGTCTCGTTCGGGGCCGATTCACAGATACGCAGTATTTT.

The chain links TRBV4-2 to TRBJ1-4; D remains ambiguous. V lost 1 base, J lost 0 bases, and 9 bases lay in between. Germline CDR1 is LGHNA and CDR2 is YNFKEQ. The CDR3 is made up of 16 amino acids. CDR3 in amino acids: CASSQVGRTTNEKLFF. CDR3 sequence (DNA): TGTGCCAGCAGCCAAGTCGGACGGACAACTAATGAAAAACTGTTTTTT.

This clonotype was observed a few times. The chain links TRBV20-1 to TRBJ2-7; 12 bases line up with TRBD2. The CDR3 has 13 amino acids. CDR1 is DFQATT and CDR2 is SNEGSKA in the germline V gene (reference sequence). V shed 2 bases, J shed 7 bases, and the junction held 3 bases outside the gene matches. CDR3 bases: TGCAGTGCTAGACTAGCGGGAGGGCGGGAGCAGTACTTC. It specifies CSARLAGGREQYF.

This clonotype was picked up many times. The chain couples TRBV29-1 to TRBJ2-1, with a tentative D call TRBD1 (6 bases). The germline V and J ends were trimmed by 4 bases and 4 bases, with 14 bases remaining between them. This CDR3 has 14 residues. Germline loops: CDR1 SQVTM, CDR2 ANQGSEA. The CDR3 spells CSVASQGPYNEQFF. DNA for the CDR3: TGCAGCGTTGCAAGCCAGGGGCCTTACAATGAGCAGTTCTTC.

V gene TRBV12-3 or TRBV12-4 combines with J gene TRBJ1-5, with D uncertain. The CDR3 loop spans 13 amino acids. V lost 5 bases, J lost 9 bases, and 14 bases lay in between. The CDR3 region has the DNA TGTGCCAGCAGTATAGAACGGAACCGGCCCCAGCATTTT. This codes for CASSIERNRPQHF.

This clonotype was counted between two and nine times. V usage is TRBV14 and J usage is TRBJ2-7, with D possibly being TRBD1 (6 bases). CDR1 and CDR2 (germline): SGHDN, FVKESK. Trimming cost V 5 bases and J 7 bases, with 21 bases left between them. The CDR3 runs 15 residues. The CDR3 reads CASSWRQARYREQYF. The CDR3 DNA sequence: TGTGCCAGCAGCTGGAGACAGGCGAGGTATAGAGAGCAGTACTTC.

This clonotype was seen more than once but under ten times. The chain combines TRBV15 with TRBJ2-7; the D is unclear. The V and J ends lost 4 bases and 2 bases respectively, with 12 bases between them. The CDR3 length is 14 residues. CDR1 is LNHNV, CDR2 YYDKDF, per germline (reference sequence). CDR3 DNA: TGTGCCACCAGCAAAGACAAAGGACCCTACGAGCAGTACTTC. It specifies CATSKDKGPYEQYF.

There are a few counts of this clonotype. J is TRBJ2-7 and V is TRBV21-1; the table's D call, TRBD1, was not checked against the DNA. TRBV21-1 counts as a pseudogene. CDR3 length: 15 amino acids. CDR3 DNA: TGTGCCAGCAGCCCTAGGGGGCGGGAAAACCACGAGCAGTACTTC. Translated, it gives CASSPRGRENHEQYF.

The chain carries TRBV10-3 and TRBJ1-3; no clear D. The V gene's germline CDR1 is ENHRY and CDR2 SYGVKD. Trimming stripped 0 bases from V and 0 bases from J, with 15 bases between. The CDR3 runs 18 residues. This CDR3 is CAISESRTVRSSGNTIYF. The CDR3 DNA reads as TGTGCCATCAGTGAGTCCAGGACCGTTAGGAGCTCTGGAAACACCATATATTTT.

This clonotype has just a few counts. This chain uses TRBV20-1 with TRBJ1-4; D ambiguous. This CDR3 contains 16 residues. The germline V gene encodes CDR1 DFQATT and CDR2 SNEGSKA (reference sequence). Trimming cost V 2 bases and J 0 bases, with 13 bases left between them. CDR3 nucleotides: TGCAGTGCTAGAACCTCTGACCCTGCAACTAATGAAAAACTGTTTTTT. As protein: CSARTSDPATNEKLFF.

This clonotype was counted between two and nine times. V and J are TRBV12-3 or TRBV12-4 and TRBJ2-1; D not resolved. CDR3 length: 13 amino acids. With 6 bases removed from V and 12 bases from J, the gap between germline ends came to 18 bases. The CDR3 protein is CASSPTPGIGQFF. The CDR3 DNA follows: TGTGCCAGCAGCCCCACCCCTGGGATCGGGCAGTTCTTC.

In its sample, this clonotype was seen a few times. The genes are TRBV11-2 and TRBJ2-7; no clear D. CDR1 is SGHAT and CDR2 is FQNNGV in the germline V gene. CDR3 size: 15 residues. Deletions cut 5 bases from V and 0 bases from J, with 14 bases between. The CDR3 loop reads CASSPEGAGSYEQYF. In DNA, the CDR3 is TGTGCCAGCAGCCCAGAAGGAGCTGGCTCCTACGAGCAGTACTTC.